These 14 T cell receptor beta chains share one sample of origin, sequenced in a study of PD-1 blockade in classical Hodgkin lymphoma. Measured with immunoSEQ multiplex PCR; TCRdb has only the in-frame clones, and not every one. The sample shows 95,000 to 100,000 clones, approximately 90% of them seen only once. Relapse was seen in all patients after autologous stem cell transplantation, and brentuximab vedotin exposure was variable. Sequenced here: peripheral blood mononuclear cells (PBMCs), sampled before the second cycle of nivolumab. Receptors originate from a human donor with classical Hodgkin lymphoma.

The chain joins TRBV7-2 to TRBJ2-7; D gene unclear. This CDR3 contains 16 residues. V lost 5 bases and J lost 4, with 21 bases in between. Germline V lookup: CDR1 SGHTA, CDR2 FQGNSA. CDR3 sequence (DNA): TGTGCCAGCAGCCGACTCAAGGGTGCGGCCAATTACGAGCAGTACTTC. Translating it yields CASSRLKGAANYEQYF. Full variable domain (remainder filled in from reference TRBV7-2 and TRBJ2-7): GAGVSQSPSNKVTEKGKDVELRCDPISGHTALYWYRQSLGQGLEFLIYFQGNSAPDKSGLPSDRFSAERTGGSVSTLTIQRTQQEDSAVYLCASSRLKGAANYEQYFGPGTRLTVT.

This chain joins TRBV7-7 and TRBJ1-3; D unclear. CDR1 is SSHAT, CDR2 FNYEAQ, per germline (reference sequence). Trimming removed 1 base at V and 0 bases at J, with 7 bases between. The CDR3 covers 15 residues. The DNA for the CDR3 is TGTGCCAGCAGCTTAGGGGCTGGCTCTGGAAACACCATATATTTT. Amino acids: CASSLGAGSGNTIYF.

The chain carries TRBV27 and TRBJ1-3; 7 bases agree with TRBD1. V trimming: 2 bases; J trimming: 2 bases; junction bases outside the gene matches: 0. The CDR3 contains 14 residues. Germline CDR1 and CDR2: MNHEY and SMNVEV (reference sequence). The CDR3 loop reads CASSLQGAGNTIYF. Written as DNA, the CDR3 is TGTGCCAGCAGTTTACAGGGGGCTGGAAACACCATATATTTT.

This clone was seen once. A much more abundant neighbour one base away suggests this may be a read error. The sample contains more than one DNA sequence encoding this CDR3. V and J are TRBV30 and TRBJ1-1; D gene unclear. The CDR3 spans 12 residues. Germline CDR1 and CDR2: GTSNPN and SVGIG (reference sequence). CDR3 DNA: TGTGCTTTGTCTCCGGGGAGCCCTGAAGCTTTCTTT. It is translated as CALSPGSPEAFF.

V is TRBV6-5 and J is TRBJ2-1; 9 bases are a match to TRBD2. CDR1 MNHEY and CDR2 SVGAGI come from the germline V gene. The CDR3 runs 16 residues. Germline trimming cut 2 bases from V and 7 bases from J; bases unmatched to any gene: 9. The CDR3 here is CASSYRRGGLRNEQFF. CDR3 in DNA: TGTGCCAGCAGTTACCGGCGGGGGGGCCTCAGGAATGAGCAGTTCTTC.

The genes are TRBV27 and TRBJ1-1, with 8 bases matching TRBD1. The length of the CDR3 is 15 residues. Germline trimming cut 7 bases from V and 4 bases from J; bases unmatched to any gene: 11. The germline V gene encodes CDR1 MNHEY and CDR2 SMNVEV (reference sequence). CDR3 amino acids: CASNGPGGAGTEAFF. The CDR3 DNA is TGTGCCAGCAACGGACCAGGGGGCGCGGGCACTGAAGCTTTCTTT.

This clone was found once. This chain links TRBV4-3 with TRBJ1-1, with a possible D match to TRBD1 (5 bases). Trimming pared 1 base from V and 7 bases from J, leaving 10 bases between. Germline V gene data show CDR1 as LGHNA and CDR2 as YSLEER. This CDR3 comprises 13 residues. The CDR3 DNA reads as TGCGCCAGCAGCCAAGGGTGGGGCGGTGAAGCTTTCTTT. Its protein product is CASSQGWGGEAFF.

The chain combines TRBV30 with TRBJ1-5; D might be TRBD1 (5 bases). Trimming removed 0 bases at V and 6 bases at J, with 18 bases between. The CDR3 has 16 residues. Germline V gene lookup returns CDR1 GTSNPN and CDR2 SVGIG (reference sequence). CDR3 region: CAWSVRRTTGRQPQHF. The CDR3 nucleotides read TGTGCCTGGAGTGTACGAAGGACAACGGGGCGTCAGCCCCAGCATTTT.

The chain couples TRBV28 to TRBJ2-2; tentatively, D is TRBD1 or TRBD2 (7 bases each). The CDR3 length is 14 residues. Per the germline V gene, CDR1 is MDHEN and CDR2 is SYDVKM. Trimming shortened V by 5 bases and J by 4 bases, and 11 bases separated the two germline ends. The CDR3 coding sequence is TGTGCCAGCAGTGGCAGGGGGGGCACCGGGGAGCTGTTTTTT. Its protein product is CASSGRGGTGELFF.

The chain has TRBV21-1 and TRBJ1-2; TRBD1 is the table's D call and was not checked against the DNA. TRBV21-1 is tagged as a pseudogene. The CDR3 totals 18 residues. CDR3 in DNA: TGTGCCAGCAGCAAAAGACCCCGACAGGTTGGGACTAACTATGGCTACACCTTC. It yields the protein CASSKRPRQVGTNYGYTF.

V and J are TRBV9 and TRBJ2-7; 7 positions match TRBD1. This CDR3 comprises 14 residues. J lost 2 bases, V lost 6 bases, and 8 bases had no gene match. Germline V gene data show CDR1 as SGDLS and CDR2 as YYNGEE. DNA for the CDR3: TGTGCCAGCACCCCGACAGGGACCGCCTACGAGCAGTACTTC. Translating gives CASTPTGTAYEQYF.

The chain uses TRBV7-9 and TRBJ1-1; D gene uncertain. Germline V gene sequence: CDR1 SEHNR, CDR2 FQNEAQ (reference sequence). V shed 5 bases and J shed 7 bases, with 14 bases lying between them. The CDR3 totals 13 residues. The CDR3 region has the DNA TGTGCCAGCAGCCATCCATTCCGGGGTGAAGCTTTCTTT. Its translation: CASSHPFRGEAFF.

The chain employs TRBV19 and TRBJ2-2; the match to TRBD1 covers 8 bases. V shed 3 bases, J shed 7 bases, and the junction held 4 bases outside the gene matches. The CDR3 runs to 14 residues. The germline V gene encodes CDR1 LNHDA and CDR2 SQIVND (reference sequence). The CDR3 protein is CASSIVQGGGELFF. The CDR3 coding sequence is TGTGCCAGTAGTATCGTACAGGGGGGCGGGGAGCTGTTTTTT. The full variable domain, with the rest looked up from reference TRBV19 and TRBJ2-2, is DGGITQSPKYLFRKEGQNVTLSCEQNLNHDAMYWYRQDPGQGLRLIYYSQIVNDFQKGDIAEGYSVSREKKESFPLTVTSAQKNPTAFYLCASSIVQGGGELFFGEGSRLTVL.

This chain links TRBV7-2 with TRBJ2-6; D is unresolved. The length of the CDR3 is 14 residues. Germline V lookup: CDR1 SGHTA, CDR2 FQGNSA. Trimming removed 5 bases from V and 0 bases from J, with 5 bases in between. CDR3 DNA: TGTGCCAGCAGCCAGAACTCTGGGGCCAACGTCCTGACTTTC. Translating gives CASSQNSGANVLTF. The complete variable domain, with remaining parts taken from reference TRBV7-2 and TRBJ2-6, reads GAGVSQSPSNKVTEKGKDVELRCDPISGHTALYWYRQSLGQGLEFLIYFQGNSAPDKSGLPSDRFSAERTGGSVSTLTIQRTQQEDSAVYLCASSQNSGANVLTFGAGSRLTVL.